This T cell receptor beta chain was obtained from a study of tumor and adjacent non-tumor tissue in lung cancer. Findings and limits, study-wide: Shorter survival was associated with higher TCR diversity in tumors. Significantly higher TCR diversity was found in tumor than normal lung.

Per the germline V gene, CDR1 is SNHLY and CDR2 is FYNNEI. Trimming at V came to 7 bases and at J to 0 bases, leaving 12 bases not matched to a gene. The CDR3 runs to 17 residues. A modified ARM-PCR protocol with three rounds of nested PCR amplified TCRbeta. TCRdb independently ran MiXCR on the multiplex PCR reads; one entry per CDR3 protein. The sample lists around 120,000 distinct CDR3 sequences, 66% occurring once. Worth noting for this clonotype: As yet, its antigen is unknown.

This sample's RNA came from whole unsorted tissue. Newly diagnosed lung cancer patients had thoracic surgery in China, August–late 2014, without prior chemotherapy. The clonotype was recovered from a man aged 30-40 years with non-small cell lung cancer. The chain uses TRBV2 and TRBJ2-1; 7 bases are shared with TRBD2. Sequencing was carried out using lung tumor tissue. The CDR3 region is CASTGCAAGFSYNEQFF. Written as DNA, the CDR3 is TGTGCCAGCACCGGATGTGCAGCGGGGTTCTCCTACAATGAGCAGTTCTTC.